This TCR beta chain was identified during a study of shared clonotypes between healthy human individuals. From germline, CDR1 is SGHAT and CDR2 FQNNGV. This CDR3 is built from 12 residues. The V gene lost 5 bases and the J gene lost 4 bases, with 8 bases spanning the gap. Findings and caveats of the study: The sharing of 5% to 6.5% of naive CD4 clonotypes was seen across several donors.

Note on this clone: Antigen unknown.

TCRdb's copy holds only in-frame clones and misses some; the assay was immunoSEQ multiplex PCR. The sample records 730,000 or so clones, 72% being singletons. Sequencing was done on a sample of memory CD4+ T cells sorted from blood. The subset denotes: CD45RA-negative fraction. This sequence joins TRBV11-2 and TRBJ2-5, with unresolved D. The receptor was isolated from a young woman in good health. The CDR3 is CASSPYRETQYF. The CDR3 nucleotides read TGTGCCAGCAGCCCTTACCGAGAGACCCAGTACTTC.